The 31 T cell receptor beta chains in this list originate from one sample, sequenced in a study of cytomegalovirus exposure and HLA in healthy donors. Amplification used 60 Vbeta primers and 13 Jbeta primers. The data were produced by immunoSEQ multiplex PCR, yet TCRdb's version contains in-frame clones alone and is incomplete. The data show 150,000 to 200,000 clones, more than 70% seen once. The sequencing sample was made of PBMCs. All receptors come from a man between 18 and 35 years old in good health and CMV-seropositive.

The chain employs TRBV7-3 and TRBJ2-1, with TRBD2 identical over 9 bases. Germline assignment: CDR1 SGHTA and CDR2 FQGTGA. This CDR3 has 16 amino acids. After removal of 4 bases from V and 0 bases from J, the junction contained 4 bases not matched to a gene. The CDR3 coding sequence is TGTGCCAGCAGCTCCCGCGGGAGGGCCTCCTACAATGAGCAGTTCTTC. Its translation is CASSSRGRASYNEQFF.

The chain links TRBV7-9 to TRBJ1-4; no reliable D call. Trimming stripped 4 bases from V and 10 bases from J, with 13 bases between. The length of the CDR3 is 13 residues. The germline gives CDR1 SEHNR, CDR2 FQNEAQ (reference sequence). The CDR3 nucleotides read TGTGCCAGCAGCTCCGCCCCGGGAGGAAAACTGTTTTTT. This sequence encodes CASSSAPGGKLFF.

CDR3 DNA sequence: TGTGCCTGGACTAGATCCTACGAGCAGTACTTC. Translation gives CAWTRSYEQYF. The chain uses TRBV30 and TRBJ2-7; the D is unclear. CDR3 length: 11 residues. V shed 4 bases and J shed 1 base, with 5 bases lying between them. Looked up from germline, CDR1 is GTSNPN and CDR2 is SVGIG (reference sequence).

This chain connects TRBV5-6 to TRBJ2-2, with 13 bases fitting TRBD2. Germline-derived CDR1 and CDR2 are SGHDT and YYEEEE. Trimming cost V 0 bases and J 5 bases; bases outside gene matches: 1. The CDR3 sequence is 16 residues long. Written as DNA, the CDR3 is TGTGCCAGCAGCTTGGGGGGACTAGCGGGGACCGGGGAGCTGTTTTTT. Protein sequence: CASSLGGLAGTGELFF.

J is TRBJ2-7 and V is TRBV5-6, with 13 bases identical to TRBD2. Trimming at V came to 3 bases and at J to 5 bases, leaving 5 bases not matched to a gene. The CDR3 covers 15 residues. CDR1 SGHDT and CDR2 YYEEEE come from the germline V gene. Written as DNA, the CDR3 is TGTGCCAGCAGCTCAGGACTAGCGGGAGTACACGAGCAGTACTTC. As protein: CASSSGLAGVHEQYF.

V usage is TRBV6-5 and J usage is TRBJ1-5, with TRBD1 as a possible D gene (6 bases). Germline-derived CDR1 and CDR2 are MNHEY and SVGAGI. Trimming shortened V by 0 bases and J by 5 bases, and 11 bases separated the two germline ends. This CDR3 comprises 15 residues. The CDR3 protein is CASSYSSRGHQPQHF. In DNA form, the CDR3 reads TGTGCCAGCAGTTACTCGAGCAGGGGTCATCAGCCCCAGCATTTT.

V usage is TRBV5-1 and J usage is TRBJ1-2; maybe TRBD1 (5 bases). Trimming took 4 bases from V and 2 from J, leaving 12 bases between them. The germline CDR1 and CDR2 sequences are SGHRS and YFSETQ. The CDR3 covers 14 residues. The CDR3 region is CASSRSGANYGYTF. Written as DNA, the CDR3 is TGCGCCAGCAGCCGAAGCGGGGCCAACTATGGCTACACCTTC.

The V call is TRBV5-6, the J call TRBJ1-2; 10 nucleotides agree with TRBD1. This CDR3 has 15 residues. V shed 5 bases and J 7 bases; nucleotides not matched to a gene: 11. From germline, CDR1 is SGHDT and CDR2 YYEEEE. CDR3 DNA sequence: TGTGCCAGCAGAATGTGGGGACAGGGGAAAGGTGGCTACACCTTC. Amino acids: CASRMWGQGKGGYTF.

V gene TRBV19 combines with J gene TRBJ1-1; 8 bases are a match to TRBD1. The trim removed 5 bases at V and 4 bases at J, leaving 15 bases unmatched. This CDR3 contains 17 residues. Germline assignment: CDR1 LNHDA and CDR2 SQIVND (reference sequence). The CDR3 DNA reads TGTGCCAGTAGTCCCCGCGTTCAGGGGGCTGTTATCACTGAAGCTTTCTTT. The encoded protein is CASSPRVQGAVITEAFF. Full variable domain (remainder filled in from reference TRBV19 and TRBJ1-1): DGGITQSPKYLFRKEGQNVTLSCEQNLNHDAMYWYRQDPGQGLRLIYYSQIVNDFQKGDIAEGYSVSREKKESFPLTVTSAQKNPTAFYLCASSPRVQGAVITEAFFGQGTRLTVV.

As DNA, the CDR3 is TGTGCCTGGAGTGTACGCTCGGAGCAAGGGGCCTATGGCTACACCTTC. This encodes CAWSVRSEQGAYGYTF. The rearrangement links TRBV30 to TRBJ1-2; D may be TRBD1 (5 bases). The ends were cut back, 0 bases at V and 4 bases at J, with 18 bases in the middle. Germline CDR1 reads GTSNPN; CDR2 reads SVGIG (reference sequence). The CDR3 length is 16 residues.

The chain couples TRBV15 to TRBJ1-2, with D possibly being TRBD1 (5 bases). The germline gives CDR1 LNHNV, CDR2 YYDKDF (reference sequence). The V end lost 0 bases, the J end lost 8 bases, and 19 bases lay between the germline ends. The CDR3 runs 16 residues. The CDR3, as DNA: TGTGCCACCAGCAGAGATAGACAATCGGGACTCGACGGCTACACCTTC. Translated: CATSRDRQSGLDGYTF.

The genes are TRBV9 and TRBJ2-2, with D possibly matching TRBD1 (5 bases). The CDR3 is 17 residues long. V lost 0 bases and J 4 bases, leaving 16 bases between the germline ends. From germline, CDR1 is SGDLS and CDR2 YYNGEE. Here the CDR3 reads CASSVEGNYLSTGELFF. For the CDR3, the DNA is TGTGCCAGCAGCGTAGAGGGGAACTACCTTTCCACCGGGGAGCTGTTTTTT.

Only a few counts were recorded for this clone. The chain has TRBV28 and TRBJ2-1; 10 nucleotides match TRBD2. The CDR3 covers 16 residues. Germline V CDR1 and CDR2: MDHEN, SYDVKM. V was clipped by 1 base and J by 7 bases; unmatched bases: 7. CDR3 loop: CASSLSDSGRRNEQFF. The DNA for the CDR3 is TGTGCCAGCAGTTTATCCGATAGCGGGAGGAGGAATGAGCAGTTCTTC.

The chain has TRBV5-1 and TRBJ2-1, with 7 bases lining up with TRBD2. Germline CDR1 SGHRS, CDR2 YFSETQ. CDR3 length: 15 residues. V lost 0 bases, J lost 6 bases, and 6 bases stayed unmatched. CDR3 sequence: CASSLGLAGPNEQFF. The CDR3, as DNA: TGCGCCAGCAGCTTGGGACTAGCAGGGCCCAATGAGCAGTTCTTC.

This chain connects TRBV30 to TRBJ2-7, with D maybe TRBD2 (5 bases). Germline V CDR1 and CDR2: GTSNPN, SVGIG (reference sequence). This CDR3 has 12 residues. V was shortened by 5 bases and J by 2 bases, with 10 bases between the two germline ends. The CDR3 DNA sequence: TGTGCCTGGGGCCCGGGAACCTACGAGCAGTACTTC. Translating it yields CAWGPGTYEQYF.

This rearrangement joins TRBV6-1 to TRBJ2-3; weak D call: TRBD2 (5 bases). This CDR3 region has 14 residues. Deletions cut 7 bases from V and 1 base from J, with 12 bases between. Germline CDR1 and CDR2: MNHNS and SASEGT. The CDR3: CASKTNLGTDTQYF. In nucleotides, the CDR3 is TGTGCCAGCAAGACTAACCTCGGCACAGATACGCAGTATTTT.

The rearrangement links TRBV18 to TRBJ1-1, with a possible D match to TRBD1 (5 bases). V was pared by 6 bases and J by 8 bases, with 25 bases between. Germline assignment: CDR1 KGHSH and CDR2 LQKENI. The CDR3 runs to 16 residues. DNA for the CDR3: TGTGCCAGCTCCCCAGAAAAAGCCGGGACTTTTCTCGAAGCTTTCTTT. It specifies CASSPEKAGTFLEAFF.

This sequence joins TRBV2 and TRBJ2-7; TRBD2 matches at 7 bases. V lost 3 bases to trimming and J lost 6 bases; unmatched junction nucleotides: 8. The germline gives CDR1 SNHLY, CDR2 FYNNEI. CDR3 length equals 14 residues. CDR3 loop: CASSDWREWVEQYF. In nucleotides, the CDR3 is TGTGCCAGCAGTGATTGGCGGGAGTGGGTCGAGCAGTACTTC.

This chain links TRBV27 with TRBJ1-2; 8 nucleotides line up with TRBD1. The germline V gene encodes CDR1 MNHEY and CDR2 SMNVEV (reference sequence). The CDR3 is 15 amino acids. V lost 5 bases, J lost 0 bases, and 5 bases stayed unmatched. The CDR3, as DNA: TGTGCCAGCAGTCCGCAGGGACAGGCTAACTATGGCTACACCTTC. Translating gives CASSPQGQANYGYTF.

This clone came up a few times. This chain uses TRBV5-5 with TRBJ1-4; the match to TRBD1 covers 8 bases. Germline V gene lookup returns CDR1 SGHKS and CDR2 YYEKEE (reference sequence). V trimming: 0 bases; J trimming: 8 bases; junction bases outside the gene matches: 6. CDR3 length equals 15 residues. This chain's CDR3 is CASSLVQGEREKLFF. The CDR3 coding sequence is TGTGCCAGCAGCTTGGTACAGGGGGAGAGGGAAAAACTGTTTTTT.

The rearrangement links TRBV28 to TRBJ1-1; possible D gene TRBD1, 5 bases. Germline lookup yields CDR1 MDHEN and CDR2 SYDVKM. The length of the CDR3 is 14 residues. Trimming shortened V by 7 bases and J by 1 base, and 13 bases separated the two germline ends. The CDR3 is CASILGGANTEAFF. The CDR3 DNA follows: TGTGCCAGCATCCTTGGTGGGGCGAACACTGAAGCTTTCTTT.

For this clone: A read error may account for a junction end that differs from germline. J is TRBJ2-3 and V is TRBV23-1; D is perhaps TRBD2 (5 bases). TRBV23-1 is filed as an ORF, its function uncertain. The CDR3 runs 9 residues. In DNA form, the CDR3 reads TGCGCCTCCAGGAGGTGGATACATTTT. Translation gives CASRRWIHF.

The chain carries TRBV20-1 and TRBJ2-7; perhaps TRBD1 as D (6 bases). CDR1 and CDR2 from the germline V gene are DFQATT and SNEGSKA (reference sequence). The length of the CDR3 is 11 residues. The V end lost 5 bases, the J end lost 6 bases, and 11 bases lay between the germline ends. The CDR3 protein is CSALRGPEQYF. CDR3 in DNA: TGCAGTGCTCTCAGGGGTCCCGAGCAGTACTTC.

The rearrangement links TRBV2 to TRBJ2-2; 8 bases match TRBD2. Germline CDR1 is SNHLY and CDR2 is FYNNEI. With V trimmed by 2 bases and J by 9 bases, 11 bases remained unmatched. The CDR3 consists of 16 residues. The CDR3 nucleotides are TGTGCCAGCAGTGAAATCCAAGCGGGAGACACGAGGGAGCTGTTTTTT. It is translated as CASSEIQAGDTRELFF.

Comment on this clone: At the DNA level, this CDR3 is encoded by other sequences in the same sample as well. The chain has TRBV18 and TRBJ1-1; possible D gene TRBD1, 6 bases. The CDR3 is made up of 12 amino acids. Deletions cut 1 base from V and 8 bases from J, with 8 bases between. Per the germline V gene, CDR1 is KGHSH and CDR2 is LQKENI. The CDR3 loop reads CASSPLQGEAFF. The CDR3 nucleotides are TGTGCCAGCTCACCACTACAGGGAGAAGCTTTCTTT.

Written as DNA, the CDR3 is TGTGCCAGCAGCCCTACTACAGGGGGCACGGGTGAGCAGTTCTTC. Encoded protein: CASSPTTGGTGEQFF. This rearrangement joins TRBV11-3 to TRBJ2-1; 9 nucleotides align to TRBD1. The CDR3 extends over 15 amino acids. The V gene's germline CDR1 is SGHNT and CDR2 YENEEA. V gave up 5 bases and J gave up 9 bases; unmatched junction bases: 11. The full variable domain, with the rest looked up from reference TRBV11-3 and TRBJ2-1, is EAGVVQSPRYKIIEKKQPVAFWCNPISGHNTLYWYLQNLGQGPELLIRYENEEAVDDSQLPKDRFSAERLKGVDSTLKIQPAELGDSAVYLCASSPTTGGTGEQFFGPGTRLTVL.

Only one count was recorded for this clone. The gene calls are TRBV6-5 and TRBJ1-1; D remains ambiguous. The germline V and J ends were trimmed by 5 bases and 0 bases, with 7 bases remaining between them. Germline CDR1 and CDR2: MNHEY and SVGAGI. This CDR3 is 13 amino acids long. CDR3 region: CASSPQMNTEAFF. The CDR3 DNA is TGTGCCAGCAGTCCGCAGATGAACACTGAAGCTTTCTTT.

V and J are TRBV28 and TRBJ2-5, with D perhaps TRBD2 (5 bases). Trimming shortened V by 3 bases and J by 5 bases, and 10 bases separated the two germline ends. Germline V lookup: CDR1 MDHEN, CDR2 SYDVKM. The CDR3 length is 13 residues. The CDR3: CASSFQRRETQYF. Written as DNA, the CDR3 is TGTGCCAGCAGTTTCCAACGGAGGGAGACCCAGTACTTC. The whole variable domain, remainder taken from reference TRBV28 and TRBJ2-5, is DVKVTQSSRYLVKRTGEKVFLECVQDMDHENMFWYRQDPGLGLRLIYFSYDVKMKEKGDIPEGYSVSREKKERFSLILESASTNQTSMYLCASSFQRRETQYFGPGTRLLVL.

The genes are TRBV10-3 and TRBJ2-7, with 9 bases that match TRBD1. This CDR3 is 15 amino acids long. Trimming removed 6 bases from V and 3 bases from J; junction bases left unmatched: 9. Germline CDR1 reads ENHRY; CDR2 reads SYGVKD. For the CDR3, the DNA is TGTGCCATCAGCGCCGGGACAGGGCTAATCTACGAGCAGTACTTC. As protein: CAISAGTGLIYEQYF.

This rearrangement joins TRBV6-5 to TRBJ2-7; D is uncertain. V was pared by 0 bases and J by 1 base, with 13 bases between. From germline, CDR1 is MNHEY and CDR2 SVGAGI. The CDR3 length is 16 residues. The CDR3 region has the DNA TGTGCCAGCAGTTACTCTATCAGATCTTATTCCTACGAGCAGTACTTC. Its protein product is CASSYSIRSYSYEQYF.

The chain employs TRBV30 and TRBJ2-7; D not certain. The germline V gene has CDR1 GTSNPN and CDR2 SVGIG (reference sequence). The CDR3 consists of 13 residues. Trimming left V 0 bases short and J 6 bases short, with 12 bases between. The CDR3 protein is CAWSVLPSGEQYF. CDR3 bases: TGTGCCTGGAGTGTACTTCCATCGGGCGAGCAGTACTTC.